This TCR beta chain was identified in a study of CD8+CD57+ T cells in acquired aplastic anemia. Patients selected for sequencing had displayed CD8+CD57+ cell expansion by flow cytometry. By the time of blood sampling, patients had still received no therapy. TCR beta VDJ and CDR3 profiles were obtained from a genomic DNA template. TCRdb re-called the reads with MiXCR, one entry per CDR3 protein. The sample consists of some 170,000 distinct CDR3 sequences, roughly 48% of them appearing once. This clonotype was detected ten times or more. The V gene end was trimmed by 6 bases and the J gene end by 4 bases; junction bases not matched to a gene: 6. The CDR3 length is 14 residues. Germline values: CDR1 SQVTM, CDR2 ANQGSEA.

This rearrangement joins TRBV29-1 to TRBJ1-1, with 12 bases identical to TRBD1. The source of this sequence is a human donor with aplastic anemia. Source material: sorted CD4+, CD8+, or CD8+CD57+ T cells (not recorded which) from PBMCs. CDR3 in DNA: TGCAGCGTAAGGGACAGGGGGCAGGGCACTGAAGCTTTCTTT. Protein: CSVRDRGQGTEAFF.